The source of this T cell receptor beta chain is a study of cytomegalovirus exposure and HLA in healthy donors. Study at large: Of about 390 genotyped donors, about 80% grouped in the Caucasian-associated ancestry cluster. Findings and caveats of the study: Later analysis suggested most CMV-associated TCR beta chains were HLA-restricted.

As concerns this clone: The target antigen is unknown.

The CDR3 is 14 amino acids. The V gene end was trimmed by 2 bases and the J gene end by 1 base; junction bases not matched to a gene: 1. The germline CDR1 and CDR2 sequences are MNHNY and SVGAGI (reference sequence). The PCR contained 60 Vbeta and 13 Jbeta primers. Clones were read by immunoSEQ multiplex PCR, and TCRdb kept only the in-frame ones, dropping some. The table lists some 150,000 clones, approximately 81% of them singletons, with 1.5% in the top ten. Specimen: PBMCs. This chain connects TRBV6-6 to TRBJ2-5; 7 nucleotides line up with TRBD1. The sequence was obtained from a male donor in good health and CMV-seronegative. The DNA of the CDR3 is TGTGCCAGCAGTTACGGGACAGTCCAAGAGACCCAGTACTTC. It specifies CASSYGTVQETQYF.